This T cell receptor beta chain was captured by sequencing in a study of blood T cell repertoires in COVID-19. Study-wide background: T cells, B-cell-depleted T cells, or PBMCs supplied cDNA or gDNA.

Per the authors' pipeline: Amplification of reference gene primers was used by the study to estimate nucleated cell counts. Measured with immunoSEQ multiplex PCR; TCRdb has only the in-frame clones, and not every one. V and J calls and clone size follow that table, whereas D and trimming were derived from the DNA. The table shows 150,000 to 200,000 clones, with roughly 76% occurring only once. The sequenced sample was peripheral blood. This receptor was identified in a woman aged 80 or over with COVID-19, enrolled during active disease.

The CDR3 DNA reads as TGTGCCAGCAGTTACTCGGGCACCATCCTCACTGAAGCTTTCTTT. It specifies CASSYSGTILTEAFF. The chain has TRBV6-2 or TRBV6-3 and TRBJ1-1; D call uncertain. The CDR3 is 15 amino acids. Between the trimmed V and J ends, which lost 0 bases and 4 bases, there was a span of 12 bases. Germline CDR1 and CDR2: MNHEY and SVGEGT.